This T cell receptor beta chain is from a study of identical twins. Findings of the study overall: Out-of-frame alpha sequences shared by twins were enriched for low generation probability.

CDR1 SGDLS and CDR2 YYNGEE come from the germline V gene. The CDR3 loop spans 13 amino acids. With 0 bases removed from V and 3 bases from J, the gap between germline ends came to 6 bases. This clonotype has a handful of counts. Its antigen is undetermined. TCRdb re-called the 5' RACE reads with MiXCR, one entry per CDR3 protein. Of 150,000 or so distinct CDR3 sequences in the sample, approximately 4% are singletons; the top ten hold 8.1%. This sequence was found in a man between 18 and 35 years old in good health. V usage is TRBV9 and J usage is TRBJ2-5; no firm D call. Sequencing was carried out using memory T cells sorted from blood. Here the CDR3 reads CASSVGDKETQYF. The CDR3 nucleotides read TGTGCCAGCAGCGTAGGTGATAAAGAGACCCAGTACTTC.